The rows below give T cell receptor beta chains drawn from one sample of a study of blood T cell repertoires in COVID-19. Clones were read by immunoSEQ multiplex PCR, and TCRdb kept only the in-frame ones, dropping some. Here the sample spans more than 300,000 clones, 87% being singletons. The sequenced sample was PBMCs or T cells enriched from blood (not recorded which). The receptor set was obtained from a woman in her 30s who had recovered from COVID-19. CDR3s include the opening cysteine and the closing phenylalanine or tryptophan. Fields, in order: CDR3 protein, D gene, V gene, clone size, CDR3 length. A D gene is named only where the DNA matches it firmly. A clone size is listed for some rows: how often the clone was seen (once, few, many), or a class if it is expanded.

CDR3: CASSYTGTASYEQYF; D: TRBD1; V: TRBV6-5; size: NA; length: 15
CDR3: CASSYLDSDNSPLHF; D: NA; V: TRBV6-5; size: once; length: 15
CDR3: CASSQVGGYNEQFF; D: NA; V: TRBV4-3; size: NA; length: 14
CDR3: CSVDGWQKFF; D: NA; V: TRBV29-1; size: NA; length: 10
CDR3: CASSLREAPQALHF; D: NA; V: TRBV9; size: NA; length: 14
CDR3: CASSLVSGGALEQFF; D: TRBD2; V: TRBV5-1; size: NA; length: 15
CDR3: CASSTSALQDEAFF; D: NA; V: TRBV19; size: NA; length: 14
CDR3: CASSLRTDYEQYF; D: NA; V: TRBV21-1; size: NA; length: 13
CDR3: CASSSTGTGDTEAFF; D: TRBD1; V: TRBV11-3; size: NA; length: 15
CDR3: CASSYQGSYGYTF; D: NA; V: TRBV5-4; size: NA; length: 13
CDR3: CASNHHTQPQHF; D: NA; V: TRBV6-6; size: NA; length: 12
CDR3: CASTGSGSRSYNEQFF; D: NA; V: TRBV5-1; size: NA; length: 16
CDR3: CASSRQALNTEAFF; D: NA; V: TRBV4-3; size: NA; length: 14
CDR3: CGAGSPNTEAFF; D: NA; V: TRBV15; size: NA; length: 12
CDR3: CASSRESSLWTEAFF; D: NA; V: TRBV4-1; size: NA; length: 15